The entry below gives a single T cell receptor (beta chain) sequence along with its context. Antigen unknown. This entry comes from a study of radiation and T cells in renal cell carcinoma. Study results and caveats: No pretreatment tumor biopsies were available for baseline clonotypes.

The sample's time point: baseline pretreatment blood. As to treatment: 15 Gy SBRT to primary tumor, nephrectomy 4 weeks later. Radiation-treated patients gave blood at baseline, week 2 and week 4. Here immunoSEQ multiplex PCR was the method, and the copy in TCRdb shows in-frame clones only, minus some. The sample yields around 140,000 clones, less than 90% seen once. There are 16 residues in the CDR3. Germline V gives CDR1 SEHNR, CDR2 FQNEAQ (reference sequence). V dropped 5 bases and J dropped 8; count of bases not matched to a gene: 13. The sequence was collected from a woman aged 45 to 65 with renal cell carcinoma. This sequence joins TRBV7-9 and TRBJ2-1, with 9 bases identical to TRBD2. Sequenced material: blood, taken from a patient whose treatment included radiotherapy and nephrectomy. In DNA form, the CDR3 reads TGTGCCAGCAGCCCACGGGGTAGCGGGAGCCTTCATGAGCAGTTCTTC. Translation gives CASSPRGSGSLHEQFF.